The T cell receptor beta chain described here comes from a study of T cells in tuberculosis. Assay: immunoSEQ multiplex PCR; the TCRdb copy retains only in-frame clones and omits some. This sample has around 60,000 clones; about four fifths occur once, and the top ten carry 13%. The CDR3 is made up of 14 amino acids. V lost 0 bases to trimming and J lost 4 bases, with 10 bases between them. Germline CDR1 and CDR2: GTSNPN and SVGIG (reference sequence). Cells were sorted from thawed PBMC rested overnight and stained with GMM-loaded CD1B tetramer, viability dye and anti-CD3. The CD1B tetramers carried C32 glucose monomycolate purified from Rhodococcus equi.

The sequence was collected from an adult woman with latent tuberculosis. The chain combines TRBV30 with TRBJ1-5, with no clear D. Sequenced material: CD1b-GMM tetramer-negative cells sorted from PBMCs. The chain's CDR3 is CAWSVLGSNQPQHF. The DNA of the CDR3 is TGTGCCTGGAGTGTACTGGGCAGTAATCAGCCCCAGCATTTT.